A single sample is the source of the 31 T cell receptor beta chains below, sequenced in a study of CD8 T cells in Susac syndrome. Random hexamers were used to reverse transcribe the RNA input (about 0.5 to 1 ug). TCRdb re-analysed the immunoSEQ multiplex PCR reads in MiXCR, keeping a single row per CDR3 protein. The data show about 290,000 distinct CDR3 sequences, with 75% to 85% seen just once and approximately 0.2% held by the top ten. The sample taken for sequencing was CD8+ T cells from PBMCs. These receptors originate from a human donor with multiple sclerosis.

The V call is TRBV15, the J call TRBJ1-1; D uncertain. The germline V gene has CDR1 LNHNV and CDR2 YYDKDF (reference sequence). CDR3 size: 12 residues. The germline V and J ends were trimmed by 6 bases and 3 bases, with 8 bases remaining between them. The CDR3 loop reads CATSLLDTEAFF. The CDR3 region has the DNA TGTGCCACCAGTCTCTTGGACACTGAAGCTTTCTTT.

This clonotype was counted only a few times. The chain's CDR3 is CAWKEQDLAYEQYF. The CDR3 DNA reads as TGTGCCTGGAAAGAGCAGGACCTCGCCTACGAGCAGTACTTC. The chain links TRBV30 to TRBJ2-7; D unresolved. The CDR3 spans 14 residues. Trimming shortened V by 4 bases and J by 2 bases, and 15 bases separated the two germline ends. Germline loops: CDR1 GTSNPN, CDR2 SVGIG (reference sequence). Using reference TRBV30 and TRBJ2-7 for the parts outside the CDR3, the full variable domain is SQTIHQWPATLVQPVGSPLSLECTVEGTSNPNLYWYRQAAGRGLQLLFYSVGIGQISSEVPQNLSASRPQDRQFILSSKKLLLSDSGFYLCAWKEQDLAYEQYFGPGTRLTVT.

This chain's CDR3 is CASSTRDPKFHNEQFF. The CDR3 region has the DNA TGTGCCAGCAGCACGAGGGACCCCAAGTTCCACAATGAGCAGTTCTTC. The V and J genes are TRBV7-9 and TRBJ2-1; D possibly uses TRBD1 or TRBD2 (5 bases each). Germline-derived CDR1 and CDR2 are SEHNR and FQNEAQ (reference sequence). V was clipped by 5 bases and J by 5 bases, with 19 bases between them. CDR3 length: 16 residues.

The table lists this clonotype with a count of one. The gene calls are TRBV7-8 and TRBJ2-1; 8 nucleotides line up with TRBD2. CDR3 length: 15 residues. Per germline, CDR1 SGHVS and CDR2 FQNEAQ. V shed 0 bases, J shed 8 bases, and the junction held 6 bases outside the gene matches. The CDR3 sequence is CASSLAQSGGDEQFF. The DNA for the CDR3 is TGTGCCAGCAGCTTAGCGCAAAGCGGGGGTGATGAGCAGTTCTTC.

The rearrangement uses TRBV12-3 or TRBV12-4 and TRBJ2-7, with D possibly TRBD1 on 6 matching bases. Trimming took off 5 bases at V and 3 bases at J, with 11 bases between the two ends. The CDR3 contains 13 residues. In DNA form, the CDR3 reads TGTGCCAGCAGTGGACAGAGCAACTACGAGCAGTACTTC. Translated, it gives CASSGQSNYEQYF.

The chain combines TRBV14 with TRBJ1-2; D perhaps matches TRBD1 (5 bases). CDR3 length: 14 residues. Germline assignment: CDR1 SGHDN and CDR2 FVKESK. The V end lost 4 bases, the J end lost 7 bases, and 16 bases lay between the germline ends. The CDR3 DNA follows: TGTGCCAGCAGCCCGTGGAAGGGGAGGGGTGGCTACACCTTC. Translation: CASSPWKGRGGYTF.

The chain joins TRBV6-5 to TRBJ2-6; 9 bases map to TRBD1. V lost 3 bases, J lost 1 base, and 10 bases stayed unmatched. The CDR3 is 19 amino acids. CDR1 and CDR2 from the germline V gene are MNHEY and SVGAGI. In nucleotides, the CDR3 is TGTGCCAGCAGTTATTACCTAACAGGGGGCGCGTCTGGGGCCAACGTCCTGACTTTC. Translation gives CASSYYLTGGASGANVLTF.

The CDR3 DNA is TGTGCCAGCAGCTTAGATCCGGCAGACAATGAGCAGTTCTTC. Translating it yields CASSLDPADNEQFF. The chain uses TRBV11-2 and TRBJ2-1; D is unresolved. Germline CDR1 reads SGHAT; CDR2 reads FQNNGV. This CDR3 is 14 amino acids long. V lost 0 bases to trimming and J lost 5 bases, with 8 bases between them.

The CDR3 spells CASRSYSSQETQYF. CDR3 nucleotides: TGTGCCAGCAGATCATATAGTTCCCAAGAGACCCAGTACTTC. The chain combines TRBV28 with TRBJ2-5; D not certain. This CDR3 has 14 residues. V was clipped by 6 bases and J by 1 base, with 12 bases between them. The germline V gene has CDR1 MDHEN and CDR2 SYDVKM. The full variable domain, completed using reference TRBV28 and TRBJ2-5, is DVKVTQSSRYLVKRTGEKVFLECVQDMDHENMFWYRQDPGLGLRLIYFSYDVKMKEKGDIPEGYSVSREKKERFSLILESASTNQTSMYLCASRSYSSQETQYFGPGTRLLVL.

CDR3 sequence (DNA): TGTGCCAGCAGCCCAGGGTGGGTTGAAGCTTTCTTT. Translating gives CASSPGWVEAFF. This rearrangement joins TRBV7-6 to TRBJ1-1; D is possibly TRBD1 (5 bases). V gave up 5 bases and J gave up 7 bases, with 11 bases separating them. The germline CDR1 and CDR2 sequences are SGHVS and FNYEAQ. CDR3 length: 12 residues.

The chain links TRBV28 to TRBJ2-7; 7 bases fit TRBD2. CDR1 and CDR2 (germline): MDHEN, SYDVKM. The CDR3 sequence is 15 residues long. After removal of 4 bases from V and 3 bases from J, the junction contained 9 bases not matched to a gene. DNA for the CDR3: TGTGCCAGCAGTTACTCCATGCGGGGGATCTACGAGCAGTACTTC. Its protein product is CASSYSMRGIYEQYF.

The chain uses TRBV29-1 and TRBJ2-1, with 10 bases identical to TRBD2. CDR1 and CDR2 (germline): SQVTM, ANQGSEA. CDR3 length: 15 amino acids. J lost 9 bases, V lost 0 bases, and 8 bases had no gene match. In DNA form, the CDR3 reads TGCAGCGTTGAAGATACGCCTAGCGGGAGCGTTGAGCAGTTCTTC. This codes for CSVEDTPSGSVEQFF.

The chain uses TRBV4-3 and TRBJ2-7, with TRBD1 as a possible D gene (5 bases). Per the germline V gene, CDR1 is LGHNA and CDR2 is YSLEER. V dropped 0 bases and J dropped 7 bases, with 16 bases sitting between them. The CDR3 is 15 residues long. In DNA, the CDR3 is TGCGCCAGCAGCCAAGATGCAGGCAGGGTAAGGGAGCAGTACTTC. Its translation: CASSQDAGRVREQYF.

The chain links TRBV15 to TRBJ2-5; a weak D match, TRBD2 (6 bases). This CDR3 has 15 amino acids. The germline V and J ends were trimmed by 5 bases and 4 bases, with 17 bases remaining between them. Germline loops: CDR1 LNHNV, CDR2 YYDKDF (reference sequence). The CDR3 loop is CATSSLRGGGETQYF. CDR3 coding DNA: TGTGCCACCAGCTCATTGCGGGGCGGAGGAGAGACCCAGTACTTC. Based on the CDR3 plus reference TRBV15 and TRBJ2-5, the full variable domain is DAMVIQNPRYQVTQFGKPVTLSCSQTLNHNVMYWYQQKSSQAPKLLFHYYDKDFNNEADTPDNFQSRRPNTSFCFLDIRSPGLGDTAMYLCATSSLRGGGETQYFGPGTRLLVL.

The chain links TRBV28 to TRBJ2-3; TRBD2 might be the D (6 bases). The CDR3 has 18 amino acids. Trimming took 5 bases from V and 4 from J, leaving 25 bases between them. Germline V gene sequence: CDR1 MDHEN, CDR2 SYDVKM. The CDR3 DNA is TGTGCCAGCAGTGCAGGACTGGGCGGGACCGTTAGTCCAGATACGCAGTATTTT. Translated, it gives CASSAGLGGTVSPDTQYF.

The chain carries TRBV6-5 and TRBJ1-2, with D maybe TRBD1 (6 bases). Germline V gives CDR1 MNHEY, CDR2 SVGAGI. The CDR3 is made up of 12 amino acids. Trimming took 7 bases from V and 8 from J, leaving 14 bases between them. The CDR3 coding sequence is TGTGCCAGCAAGCCGGACAGTCGCGGCTACACCTTC. Protein product: CASKPDSRGYTF.

The gene calls are TRBV7-9 and TRBJ1-2; possible D gene TRBD1, 5 bases. The CDR3 has 14 residues. Germline values: CDR1 SEHNR, CDR2 FQNEAQ (reference sequence). V lost 6 bases, J lost 10 bases, and 21 bases lay in between. The CDR3 coding sequence is TGTGCCAGCAGTTTCTCAACAGGCATGTCCGCCTACACCTTC. It codes for CASSFSTGMSAYTF.

The chain links TRBV27 to TRBJ2-7; 11 nucleotides line up with TRBD2. The V and J ends lost 5 bases and 2 bases, in that order; junction bases with no gene match: 5. This CDR3 region has 15 residues. Germline lookup yields CDR1 MNHEY and CDR2 SMNVEV (reference sequence). The CDR3 DNA reads TGTGCCAGCAGTGTACTAGCGGGAGTTACCTACGAGCAGTACTTC. Amino acids: CASSVLAGVTYEQYF.

The V gene is TRBV27, the J gene TRBJ1-1, with TRBD1 identical over 7 bases. J gave up 1 base and V 5 bases, and 7 bases lay outside the gene matches. The germline V gene has CDR1 MNHEY and CDR2 SMNVEV (reference sequence). CDR3 length: 15 residues. This CDR3 reads CASSPSRGPNTEAFF. The CDR3 DNA reads as TGTGCCAGCAGTCCCTCTAGGGGGCCGAACACTGAAGCTTTCTTT.

The V gene is TRBV5-8, the J gene TRBJ2-3; D gene uncertain. The V end was cut by 4 bases, the J end by 4 bases, with 28 bases between. Germline V gene lookup returns CDR1 SGHTS and CDR2 YDEGEE. The CDR3 is 19 amino acids. Written as DNA, the CDR3 is TGTGCCAGCAGCCCCACAACCCCCACAGCAAAACAAATCGCAGATACGCAGTATTTT. Translation: CASSPTTPTAKQIADTQYF.

The chain couples TRBV15 to TRBJ2-3, with 10 nucleotides matching TRBD2. The CDR3 sequence is 18 residues long. V shed 3 bases, J shed 4 bases, and the junction held 13 bases outside the gene matches. From germline, CDR1 is LNHNV and CDR2 YYDKDF (reference sequence). DNA of the CDR3: TGTGCCACCAGCAGGGAAAAGGTAGCGGGAGGAAGGGCAGATACGCAGTATTTT. Translation: CATSREKVAGGRADTQYF.

The V call is TRBV28, the J call TRBJ2-3, with TRBD2 matching 15 bases. The CDR3 covers 19 residues. After removal of 4 bases from V and 4 bases from J, the junction contained 12 bases not matched to a gene. Germline CDR1 reads MDHEN; CDR2 reads SYDVKM. The CDR3 DNA is TGTGCCAGCAGTTGGGCCGTTGGGACTAGCGGGAGGCCCCCAGATACGCAGTATTTT. Translating gives CASSWAVGTSGRPPDTQYF.

The chain joins TRBV6-1 to TRBJ2-1; D unclear. Germline assignment: CDR1 MNHNS and CDR2 SASEGT. V was shortened by 1 base and J by 0 bases, with 13 bases between the two germline ends. The CDR3 contains 17 residues. The CDR3, as DNA: TGTGCCAGCAGTGAAGGGACGTTTCTAAGCTCCTACAATGAGCAGTTCTTC. It encodes CASSEGTFLSSYNEQFF.

The genes are TRBV10-3 and TRBJ2-3; 12 bases align to TRBD2. This CDR3 comprises 15 residues. The ends lost 5 bases at V and 1 base at J; junction bases unmatched: 1. The germline gives CDR1 ENHRY, CDR2 SYGVKD. The CDR3 loop reads CAISRLAGGTDTQYF. For the CDR3, the DNA is TGTGCCATCAGTCGACTAGCGGGGGGCACAGATACGCAGTATTTT.

On this clonotype itself: Because the CDR3's place on the DNA is in doubt, the DNA is left out and the CDR3 is given as listed by TCRdb. The chain joins TRBV27 to TRBJ2-5. The CDR3 is 13 residues long, ends included. The germline gives CDR1 MNHEY, CDR2 SMNVEV (reference sequence). CDR3 in amino acids: CASSSSAQETQYF.

The rearrangement links TRBV3-1 to TRBJ1-1; no clear D gene. CDR3 length equals 15 residues. The V end was cut by 0 bases, the J end by 1 base, with 9 bases between. The germline V gene has CDR1 LGHDT and CDR2 YNNKEL (reference sequence). CDR3 DNA sequence: TGTGCCAGCAGCCAAGACAACCGGTCGAACACTGAAGCTTTCTTT. As protein: CASSQDNRSNTEAFF.

The chain is built from TRBV7-6 and TRBJ2-2; D is unresolved. The V gene lost 1 base and the J gene lost 0 bases, with 6 bases spanning the gap. The CDR3 has 15 residues. CDR1 is SGHVS and CDR2 is FNYEAQ in the germline V gene. The chain's CDR3 is CASSLVAANTGELFF. Here the CDR3 DNA reads TGTGCCAGCAGCTTAGTGGCAGCGAACACCGGGGAGCTGTTTTTT. The complete variable domain, with remaining parts taken from reference TRBV7-6 and TRBJ2-2, reads GAGVSQSPRYKVTKRGQDVALRCDPISGHVSLYWYRQALGQGPEFLTYFNYEAQQDKSGLPNDRFSAERPEGSISTLTIQRTEQRDSAMYRCASSLVAANTGELFFGEGSRLTVL.

The gene calls are TRBV9 and TRBJ2-7, with 14 bases that match TRBD2. V lost 2 bases and J lost 5; bases outside the gene matches: 3. CDR1 and CDR2 (germline): SGDLS, YYNGEE. This CDR3 has 15 residues. The CDR3 DNA follows: TGTGCCAGCAGCGTGACTAGCGGGAGGGCCCACGAGCAGTACTTC. Its protein product is CASSVTSGRAHEQYF.

The chain carries TRBV5-6 and TRBJ1-3; D is unclear. This CDR3 spans 14 amino acids. The germline V and J ends were trimmed by 2 bases and 8 bases, with 14 bases remaining between them. From germline, CDR1 is SGHDT and CDR2 YYEEEE. CDR3: CASSLPGSSDTIYF. Here the CDR3 DNA reads TGTGCCAGCAGCTTACCAGGTTCTTCGGACACCATATATTTT.

The chain couples TRBV20-1 to TRBJ2-6, with a weak D call TRBD2 (5 bases). Germline lookup yields CDR1 DFQATT and CDR2 SNEGSKA (reference sequence). CDR3 length equals 14 residues. The ends were cut back, 6 bases at V and 0 bases at J, with 9 bases in the middle. The CDR3 loop is CSAEVRSGANVLTF. Written as DNA, the CDR3 is TGCAGTGCGGAGGTCCGCTCTGGGGCCAACGTCCTGACTTTC.

At least ten counts were recorded for this clonotype. The J gene is TRBJ2-3, the V gene TRBV7-2; 7 nucleotides agree with TRBD2. J lost 5 bases, V lost 5 bases, and 10 bases had no gene match. Germline V gene data show CDR1 as SGHTA and CDR2 as FQGNSA. The length of the CDR3 is 15 residues. Here the CDR3 reads CASSQGAGEGDTQYF. The CDR3 bases are TGTGCCAGCAGCCAAGGGGCGGGAGAGGGAGATACGCAGTATTTT.